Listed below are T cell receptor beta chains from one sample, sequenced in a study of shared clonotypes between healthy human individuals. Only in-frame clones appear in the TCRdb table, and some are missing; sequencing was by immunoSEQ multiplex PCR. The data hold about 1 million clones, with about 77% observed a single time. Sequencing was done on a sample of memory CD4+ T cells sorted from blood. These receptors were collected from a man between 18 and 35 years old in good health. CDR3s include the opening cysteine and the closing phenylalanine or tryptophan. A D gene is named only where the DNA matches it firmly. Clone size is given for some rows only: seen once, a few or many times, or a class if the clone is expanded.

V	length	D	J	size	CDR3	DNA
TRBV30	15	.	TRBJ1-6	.	CAWRLGALYNSPLHF	TGTGCCTGGAGATTGGGGGCCCTCTATAATTCACCCCTCCACTTT
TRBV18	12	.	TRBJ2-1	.	CASSSGTDEQFF	TGTGCCAGCTCATCAGGGACTGATGAGCAGTTCTTC
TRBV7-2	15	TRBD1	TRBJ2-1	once	CASSLGDRWNNEQFF	TGTGCCAGCAGCTTAGGGGACAGGTGGAACAATGAGCAGTTCTTC
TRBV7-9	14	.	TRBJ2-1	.	CASRRTGFYNEQFF	TGTGCCAGCAGACGGACGGGATTCTACAATGAGCAGTTCTTC
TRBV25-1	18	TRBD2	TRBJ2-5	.	CASSITLAGGRWRETQYF	TGTGCCAGCAGTATAACGCTAGCGGGAGGGCGGTGGAGGGAGACCCAGTACTTC
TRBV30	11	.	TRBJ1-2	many	CAWSANYGYTF	TGTGCCTGGAGTGCTAACTATGGCTACACCTTC
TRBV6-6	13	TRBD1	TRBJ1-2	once	CASQINRGYGYTF	TGTGCCAGCCAAATAAACAGGGGCTATGGCTACACCTTC
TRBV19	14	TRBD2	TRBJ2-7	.	CASSTGLAGGEQYF	TGTGCCAGTAGTACGGGACTAGCGGGGGGGGAGCAGTACTTC
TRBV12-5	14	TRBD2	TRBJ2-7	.	CASAVSGSLSEQYF	TGTGCTAGTGCCGTCAGCGGGAGTCTGTCCGAGCAGTACTTC
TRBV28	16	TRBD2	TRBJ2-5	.	CASSLGTSGAQETQYF	TGTGCCAGCAGTTTAGGGACTAGCGGGGCCCAAGAGACCCAGTACTTC
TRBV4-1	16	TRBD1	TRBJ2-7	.	CASSQDTGTGTREQYF	TGCGCCAGCAGCCAAGATACCGGGACAGGGACGCGCGAGCAGTACTTC
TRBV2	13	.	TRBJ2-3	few	CASSPWDADTQYF	TGTGCCAGCAGTCCTTGGGACGCAGATACGCAGTATTTT
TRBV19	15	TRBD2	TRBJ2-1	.	CASSISGLAYNEQFF	TGTGCCAGTAGTATCTCTGGACTAGCCTACAATGAGCAGTTCTTC
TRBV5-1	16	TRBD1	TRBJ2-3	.	CASSTGTGDNTDTQYF	TGCGCCAGCAGCACCGGGACAGGGGATAACACAGATACGCAGTATTTT
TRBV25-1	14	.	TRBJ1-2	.	CASSDYRAYYGYTF	TGTGCCAGCAGTGATTACAGGGCCTACTATGGCTACACCTTC
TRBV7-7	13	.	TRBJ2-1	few	CASSSQRAGEQFF	TGTGCTAGCAGCTCCCAAAGGGCCGGTGAGCAGTTCTTC
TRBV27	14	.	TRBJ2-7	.	CASRPWADTYEQYF	TGTGCCAGCCGTCCCTGGGCCGATACCTACGAGCAGTACTTC
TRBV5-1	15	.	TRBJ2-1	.	CASRDGTVPQAEQFF	TGCGCCAGCAGAGACGGGACTGTACCACAGGCTGAGCAGTTCTTC
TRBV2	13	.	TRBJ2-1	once	CASIWRTYNEQFF	TGTGCCAGCATTTGGCGGACCTACAATGAGCAGTTCTTC
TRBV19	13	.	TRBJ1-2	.	CASSIRQVYGYTF	TGTGCCAGTAGTATACGCCAGGTCTATGGCTACACCTTC
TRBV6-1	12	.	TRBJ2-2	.	CASSVGTGELFF	TGTGCCAGCAGCGTTGGAACCGGGGAGCTGTTTTTT
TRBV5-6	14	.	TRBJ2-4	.	CASSLDRSLNIQYF	TGTGCCAGCAGCTTGGACAGAAGTCTAAACATTCAGTACTTC
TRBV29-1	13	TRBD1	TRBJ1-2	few	CSVLQGINYGYTF	TGCAGCGTGCTACAGGGGATTAACTATGGCTACACCTTC
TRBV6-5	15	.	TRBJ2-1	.	CASSYSKQKGNEQFF	TGTGCCAGCAGTTACTCAAAACAAAAAGGGAATGAGCAGTTCTTC
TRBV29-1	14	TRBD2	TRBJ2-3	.	CSVRTSGMTDTQYF	TGCAGCGTCAGGACTAGCGGGATGACAGATACGCAGTATTTT
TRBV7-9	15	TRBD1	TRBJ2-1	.	CASSKQGAPSNEQFF	TGTGCCAGCAGTAAACAGGGGGCCCCTAGCAATGAGCAGTTCTTC
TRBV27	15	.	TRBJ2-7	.	CASSFRARVSYEQYF	TGTGCCAGCAGTTTCAGGGCACGAGTCTCCTACGAGCAGTACTTC
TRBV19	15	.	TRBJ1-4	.	CASSGGGATGEKLFF	TGTGCCAGTAGTGGGGGCGGGGCAACGGGAGAAAAACTGTTTTTT
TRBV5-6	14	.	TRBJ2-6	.	CASRRRSGANVLTF	TGTGCCAGCAGAAGGAGGTCTGGGGCCAACGTCCTGACTTTC
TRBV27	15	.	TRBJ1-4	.	CASSRTVPNNEKLFF	TGTGCCAGCAGCCGGACAGTGCCGAACAATGAAAAACTGTTTTTT
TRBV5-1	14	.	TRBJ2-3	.	CASFRSSNTDTQYF	TGCGCCAGCTTCCGTTCTTCCAACACAGATACGCAGTATTTT
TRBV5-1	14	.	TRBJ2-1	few	CASSLVRGSGEQFF	TGCGCCAGCAGCTTGGTTCGCGGTTCGGGTGAGCAGTTCTTC
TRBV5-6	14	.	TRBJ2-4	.	CASSLEQTKNIQYF	TGTGCCAGCAGCTTAGAGCAGACCAAAAACATTCAGTACTTC
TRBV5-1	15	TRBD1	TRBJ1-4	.	CASSLGQGEYEKLFF	TGCGCCAGCAGCCTCGGACAGGGCGAGTATGAAAAACTGTTTTTT
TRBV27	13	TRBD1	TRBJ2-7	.	CASSGRQGVEQYF	TGTGCCAGCTCGGGACGGCAGGGGGTCGAGCAGTACTTC
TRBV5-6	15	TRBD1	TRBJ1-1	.	CASSTPGQTNYRTFF	TGTGCCAGCAGCACTCCGGGACAGACAAATTATCGAACTTTCTTT
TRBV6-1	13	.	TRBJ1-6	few	CASRVMGDSPLHF	TGTGCCAGCAGGGTGATGGGGGATTCACCCCTCCACTTT
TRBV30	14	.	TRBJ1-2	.	CAWSVHSGSEGYTF	TGTGCCTGGAGTGTACATTCAGGGTCTGAGGGCTACACCTTC
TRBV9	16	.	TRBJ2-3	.	CASSVAWGGASDTQYF	TGTGCCAGCAGCGTAGCTTGGGGGGGCGCCTCAGATACGCAGTATTTT
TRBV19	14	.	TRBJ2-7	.	CASSTGLHVGEQYF	TGTGCCAGTAGTACGGGACTGCATGTTGGGGAGCAGTACTTC
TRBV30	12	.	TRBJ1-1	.	CAWRAGVTEAFF	TGTGCCTGGAGGGCAGGGGTTACTGAAGCTTTCTTT
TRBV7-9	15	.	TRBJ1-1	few	CASSLELGPNTEAFF	TGTGCCAGCAGCTTAGAGTTGGGACCTAACACTGAAGCTTTCTTT